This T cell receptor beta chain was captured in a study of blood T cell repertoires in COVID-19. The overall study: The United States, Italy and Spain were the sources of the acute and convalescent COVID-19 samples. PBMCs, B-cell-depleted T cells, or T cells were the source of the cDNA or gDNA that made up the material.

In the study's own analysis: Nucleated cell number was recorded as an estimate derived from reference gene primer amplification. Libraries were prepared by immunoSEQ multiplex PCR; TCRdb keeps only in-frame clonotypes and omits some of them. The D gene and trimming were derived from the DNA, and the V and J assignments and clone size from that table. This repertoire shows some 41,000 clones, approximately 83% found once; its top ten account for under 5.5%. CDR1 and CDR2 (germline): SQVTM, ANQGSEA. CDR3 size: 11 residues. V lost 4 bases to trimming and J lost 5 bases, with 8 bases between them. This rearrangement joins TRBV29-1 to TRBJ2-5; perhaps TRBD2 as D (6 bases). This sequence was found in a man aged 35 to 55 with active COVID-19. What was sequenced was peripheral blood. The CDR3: CSVVGGETQYF. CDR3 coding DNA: TGCAGCGTTGTTGGAGGGGAGACCCAGTACTTC.